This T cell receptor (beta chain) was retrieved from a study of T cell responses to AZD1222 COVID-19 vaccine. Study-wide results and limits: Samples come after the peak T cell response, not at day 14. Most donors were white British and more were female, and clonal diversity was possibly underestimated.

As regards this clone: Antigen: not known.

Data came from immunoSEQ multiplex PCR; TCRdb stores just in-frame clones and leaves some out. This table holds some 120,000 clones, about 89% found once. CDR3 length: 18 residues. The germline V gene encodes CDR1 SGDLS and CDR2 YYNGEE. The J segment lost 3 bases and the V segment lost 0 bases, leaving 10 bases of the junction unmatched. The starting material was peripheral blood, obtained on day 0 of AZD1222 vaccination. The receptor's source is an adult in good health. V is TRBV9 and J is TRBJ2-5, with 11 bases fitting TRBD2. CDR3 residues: CASSVDFRASGGKETQYF. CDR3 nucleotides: TGTGCCAGCAGCGTAGATTTTCGGGCTAGCGGGGGGAAAGAGACCCAGTACTTC.